These T cell receptor beta chains were read from a single sample in a study of radiotherapy plus CTLA-4 blockade in lung cancer. Some clones are missing from TCRdb's copy, which holds only in-frame ones; the method was immunoSEQ multiplex PCR. The data hold around 65,000 clones, with roughly 77% observed a single time. Sequences were derived from peripheral blood, sampled from a patient treated with radiotherapy plus ipilimumab. The source of these receptors is a human donor with non-small cell lung cancer who had a complete response to radiotherapy plus ipilimumab. Each CDR3 is given with its conserved first and last residue. Fields, in order: J gene, D gene, clone size, V gene, CDR3 DNA, CDR3 protein. The D gene is left open where the match is weak. The size field is filled for only some rows; it gives once, few, many or a size class.

TRBJ1-1,-,-,TRBV2,TGTGCCAGCAGCGACCCTGAAGCTTTCTTT,CASSDPEAFF
TRBJ1-1,-,once,TRBV2,TGTGCCAGCCAGGCGATTGGTATGAACACTGAAGCTTTCTTT,CASQAIGMNTEAFF
TRBJ1-2,-,-,TRBV4-1,TGCGCCAGCAGCCAAGATTCAGCGGCCAGCGGCTACACCTTC,CASSQDSAASGYTF
TRBJ2-1,-,-,TRBV20-1,TGCAGTGCGAGACTCGGGGGAGAGCAGTTCTTC,CSARLGGEQFF
TRBJ2-1,-,-,TRBV2,TGTGCCAGCGCCGAACGGACAGGGAGGGGGGATGAGCAGTTCTTC,CASAERTGRGDEQFF
TRBJ2-4,-,once,TRBV27,TGTGCCAGCAGCTGGGGGGGCAGGAAAAACATTCAGTACTTC,CASSWGGRKNIQYF
TRBJ2-1,TRBD2,once,TRBV27,TGTGCCAGCAGTGTGACTAGCGCGTTCAATGAGCAGTTCTTC,CASSVTSAFNEQFF
TRBJ2-4,-,few,TRBV27,TGTGCCAGCAGTTCCAAACTTCGTAAAAACATTCAGTACTTC,CASSSKLRKNIQYF
TRBJ2-3,-,once,TRBV9,TGTGCCAGCGGTGCAGATACGCAGTATTTT,CASGADTQYF
TRBJ1-4,-,-,TRBV6-5,TGTGCCAGCAGTTACTCTGGGGAAAAACTGTTTTTT,CASSYSGEKLFF
TRBJ1-3,-,once,TRBV6-5,TGTGCCAGCAGTTACTCTAGTACTGGAAACACCATATATTTT,CASSYSSTGNTIYF
TRBJ2-1,-,-,TRBV27,TGTGCCAGCACACCGACTAGCTCCTACAATGAGCAGTTCTTC,CASTPTSSYNEQFF
TRBJ1-2,-,-,TRBV7-2,TGTGCCAGCAGCTTAAACCAAAACTATGGCTACACCTTC,CASSLNQNYGYTF
TRBJ2-1,TRBD2,-,TRBV7-2,TGTGCCAGCAGCCCCCCTGTCTGGGCGGGAGTCTTC,CASSPPVWAGVF
TRBJ1-2,TRBD1,-,TRBV7-9,TGTGCCAGCAGCTTGGGACAGGGATCTAACTATGGCTACACCTTC,CASSLGQGSNYGYTF
TRBJ1-1,-,few,TRBV18,TGTGCCAGCTCAAGTGGGAAGAACACTGAAGCTTTCTTT,CASSSGKNTEAFF
TRBJ2-1,TRBD2,once,TRBV19,TGTGCCACCTTCAGCGGGAGTCAGGTCAATGAGCAGTTCTTC,CATFSGSQVNEQFF
TRBJ1-1,-,-,TRBV28,TGTGCCAGCAGTTTAAGAGGGGACACTGAAGCTTTCTTT,CASSLRGDTEAFF
TRBJ2-1,-,few,TRBV5-6,TGTGCCAGCAGCTCCTACAATGAGCAGTTCTTC,CASSSYNEQFF
TRBJ2-7,TRBD2,-,TRBV5-4,TGTGCCAGCAGCTTGGGGCCAGCGGGGCTGTACTCCTACGAGCAGTACTTC,CASSLGPAGLYSYEQYF
TRBJ1-2,-,-,TRBV27,TGTGCCAGCAAGGGTGGGGGCTGGGATGGCTACACCTTC,CASKGGGWDGYTF
TRBJ1-5,TRBD1,-,TRBV18,TGTGCCAGCTCCCATACAGGGGAGGATCAGCCCCAGCATTTT,CASSHTGEDQPQHF
TRBJ1-2,-,few,TRBV28,TGTGCCAGCAGTTTACGGACAGCTGGCTACACCTTC,CASSLRTAGYTF
TRBJ1-1,-,-,TRBV6-5,TGTGCCAGCAGTCAGGGAACTAAAGCTTTCTTT,CASSQGTKAFF
TRBJ1-1,-,-,TRBV29-1,TGCAGCGTTGATATATCTCGCGCTGAAGCTTTCTTT,CSVDISRAEAFF
TRBJ2-3,-,-,TRBV30,TGTGCCTGGAGTGTACTAGGATTGTCAGATACGCAGTATTTT,CAWSVLGLSDTQYF
TRBJ1-3,-,-,TRBV6-1,TGTGCCAGCAGTGAAGTCTGGGTGTCCGCCTCAGGAAACACCATATATTTT,CASSEVWVSASGNTIYF
TRBJ1-6,TRBD1,-,TRBV19,TGTGCCAGTAGTACACAGGGGTACTCCTATAATTCACCCCTCCACTTT,CASSTQGYSYNSPLHF
TRBJ2-1,TRBD1,-,TRBV30,TGTGCCTGGAGTGTAACTCTGACAGGGTTCTACAATGAGCAGTTCTTC,CAWSVTLTGFYNEQFF
TRBJ1-1,-,-,TRBV6-6,TGTGCCAGCAGTTCCACGGGGACTGAAGCTTTCTTT,CASSSTGTEAFF
TRBJ2-1,TRBD2,-,TRBV30,TGTGCCTGGAGCCCCGGGAGCGGGGGATACAATGAGCAGTTCTTC,CAWSPGSGGYNEQFF
TRBJ1-5,-,-,TRBV6-1,TGTGCCAGCAGTCAGCACGACAGGTTAAATCAGCCCCAGCATTTT,CASSQHDRLNQPQHF
TRBJ2-5,TRBD1,-,TRBV11-2,TGTGCCAGCAGTCCGGACAGGGGGCTGTGGGAGACCCAGTACTTC,CASSPDRGLWETQYF
TRBJ1-3,-,few,TRBV6-6,TGTGCCAGCAGTCCTCAGGCAGACTCTGGAAACACCATATATTTT,CASSPQADSGNTIYF
TRBJ1-1,TRBD1,-,TRBV2,TGTGCCAGCAGTCCAGAAGGGGACAGGGGTTTTACTGAAGCTTTCTTT,CASSPEGDRGFTEAFF
TRBJ2-7,-,few,TRBV5-4,TGTGCCAGCAGCCAACAATCCTACGAGCAGTACTTC,CASSQQSYEQYF
TRBJ2-1,-,-,TRBV5-1,TGCGCCAGCAGCTTGGGGCCTGGGGATGAGCAGTTCTTC,CASSLGPGDEQFF
TRBJ2-6,-,once,TRBV27,TGTGCCAGCACCCGGGCGCCTGGGGCCAACGTCCTGACTTTC,CASTRAPGANVLTF
TRBJ2-6,-,-,TRBV19,TGTGCCAGTAGGCGAGGTGGGGCCAACGTCCTGACTTTC,CASRRGGANVLTF
TRBJ1-2,-,-,TRBV7-2,TGTGCCAGCAGCTTAGGGCGGAACTATGGCTACACCTTC,CASSLGRNYGYTF
TRBJ1-2,TRBD1,few,TRBV6-1,TGTGCCAGCAGTGACTGGCCAGGGGGCTATGGCTACACCTTC,CASSDWPGGYGYTF
TRBJ1-6,-,few,TRBV30,TGTGCCTGGAGTGGGCGAATAGGGTCGAATTCACCCCTCCACTTT,CAWSGRIGSNSPLHF
TRBJ2-5,-,-,TRBV5-1,TGCGCCAGCAGCTTGGGAGTTGGCCAAGAGACCCAGTACTTC,CASSLGVGQETQYF
TRBJ2-2,-,few,TRBV29-1,TGCAGCTGCGTCTACACCGGGGAGCTGTTTTTT,CSCVYTGELFF
TRBJ2-2,-,-,TRBV10-3,TGTGCCACCCGGCAGGGTCGTGACACCGGGGAGCTGTTTTTT,CATRQGRDTGELFF
TRBJ1-1,-,once,TRBV29-1,TGCAGCGTTGCGGACCCCGGGTTCTCGAACACTGAAGCTTTCTTT,CSVADPGFSNTEAFF